Detailed here is one TCR beta chain. The method was immunoSEQ multiplex PCR; TCRdb's version includes in-frame clones alone and lacks a portion of them. The data hold 150,000 or so clones, with about 94% observed a single time. The V gene lost 4 bases and the J gene lost 10 bases, with 8 bases spanning the gap. The CDR3 is made up of 12 amino acids. The data originate from a study of control samples from healthy donors and cancer patients. The TCR comes from a man between 40 and 49 years old in good health. Specimen: blood. The chain couples TRBV12-3 or TRBV12-4 to TRBJ1-6; unclear D gene. The CDR3 here is CASSSPPSPLHF. The CDR3 DNA follows: TGTGCCAGCAGTTCCCCGCCATCACCCCTCCACTTT.